A single sample is the source of the 5 T cell receptor beta chains below, sequenced in a study of blood T cell repertoires in COVID-19. Measured with immunoSEQ multiplex PCR; TCRdb has only the in-frame clones, and not every one. The repertoire has about 33,000 clones, 85% to 90% of them found once; the top ten carry 6.3%. The sample taken for sequencing was peripheral blood. The receptors come from a human donor in a cohort sampled during active COVID-19.

The CDR3 loop reads CAIIPQLTSGRGKETQYF. The CDR3 DNA reads as TGTGCCATCATCCCACAATTGACTAGCGGGAGGGGGAAGGAGACCCAGTACTTC. The V gene is TRBV10-3, the J gene TRBJ2-5; 14 positions match TRBD2. Germline V gene lookup returns CDR1 ENHRY and CDR2 SYGVKD. With V trimmed by 7 bases and J by 5 bases, 15 bases remained unmatched. This CDR3 has 18 amino acids.

The chain links TRBV29-1 to TRBJ2-5; no definite D call. Germline values: CDR1 SQVTM, CDR2 ANQGSEA. The CDR3 runs to 11 residues. Trimming removed 4 bases from V and 1 base from J, with 4 bases in between. The CDR3 bases are TGCAGCGTTGCTCCCCAAGAGACCCAGTACTTC. Protein: CSVAPQETQYF.

The chain combines TRBV7-9 with TRBJ1-2; D unresolved. Germline-derived CDR1 and CDR2 are SEHNR and FQNEAQ (reference sequence). V lost 0 bases and J lost 8, with 4 bases in between. The CDR3 consists of 11 residues. Here the CDR3 DNA reads TGTGCCAGCAGCTTAGCGCGGGGCTACACCTTC. Its protein is CASSLARGYTF. The full variable domain, rest sourced from reference TRBV7-9 and TRBJ1-2, is DTGVSQNPRHKITKRGQNVTFRCDPISEHNRLYWYRQTLGQGPEFLTYFQNEAQLEKSRLLSDRFSAERPKGSFSTLEIQRTEQGDSAMYLCASSLARGYTFGSGTRLTVV.

A single count supports this clone. This chain connects TRBV24-1 to TRBJ1-2; possible D gene TRBD1, 6 bases. The CDR3 length is 15 residues. The germline gives CDR1 KGHDR, CDR2 SFDVKD. Trimming took 3 bases from V and 5 from J, leaving 15 bases between them. CDR3 sequence (DNA): TGTGCCACCAGTGATCCAGGGGTCCCGGAATATGGCTACACCTTC. It is translated as CATSDPGVPEYGYTF.

The chain carries TRBV3-1 (or the pseudogene TRBV3-2) and TRBJ2-7, with TRBD2 matching 11 bases. Germline CDR1 and CDR2: LGHDT and YNNKEL (reference sequence). The CDR3 totals 14 residues. V shed 3 bases and J 3 bases; nucleotides not matched to a gene: 1. The CDR3 here is CASSQTSGDYEQYF. The CDR3 coding sequence is TGTGCCAGCAGCCAGACTAGCGGGGACTACGAGCAGTACTTC.